This entry features one TCR beta chain sequence. This record belongs to a study of CD8 T cells in Susac syndrome. V lost 0 bases and J 5 bases, leaving 11 bases between the germline ends. Germline assignment: CDR1 MGHRA and CDR2 YSYEKL. The CDR3 loop spans 14 amino acids. Reverse transcription used roughly 0.45 to 1 ug RNA and random hexamers. The method of amplification for TCR beta CDR3 was immunoSEQ multiplex PCR, covering 54 Vbeta and 13 Jbeta. MiXCR was run by TCRdb on the immunoSEQ multiplex PCR reads, yielding one entry per CDR3 protein. The sample records about 430,000 distinct CDR3 sequences, around 85% being singletons.

This receptor was taken from a human donor with multiple sclerosis. The rearrangement uses TRBV4-1 and TRBJ2-7; no clear D gene. The sample taken for sequencing was CD8+ T cells from PBMCs. The CDR3 here is CASSQETLVDEQYF. CDR3 nucleotide sequence: TGCGCCAGCAGCCAAGAAACTCTGGTGGACGAGCAGTACTTC.